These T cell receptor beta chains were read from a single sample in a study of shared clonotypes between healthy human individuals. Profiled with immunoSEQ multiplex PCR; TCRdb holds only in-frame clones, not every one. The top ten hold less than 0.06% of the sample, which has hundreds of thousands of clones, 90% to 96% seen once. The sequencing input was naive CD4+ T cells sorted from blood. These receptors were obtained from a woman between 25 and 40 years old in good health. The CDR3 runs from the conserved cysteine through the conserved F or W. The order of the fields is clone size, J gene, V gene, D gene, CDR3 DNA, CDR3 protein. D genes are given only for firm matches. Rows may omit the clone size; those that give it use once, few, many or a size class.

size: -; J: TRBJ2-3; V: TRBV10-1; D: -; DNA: TGCGCCAGCGGAGCCGAGGGGTGGAGTACGCAGTATTTT; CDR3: CASGAEGWSTQYF
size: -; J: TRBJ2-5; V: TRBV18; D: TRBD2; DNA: TGTGCCAGCTCACTAGAGGAAGCGGGAGAAGAGACCCAGTACTTC; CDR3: CASSLEEAGEETQYF
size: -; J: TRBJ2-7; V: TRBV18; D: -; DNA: TGTGCCAGCTCACCACCGGGAGCTTTCTCCTACGAGCAGTACTTC; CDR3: CASSPPGAFSYEQYF
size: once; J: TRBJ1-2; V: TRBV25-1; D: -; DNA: TGTGCCACCGCCCGGACACCTTATGGCTACACCTTC; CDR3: CATARTPYGYTF
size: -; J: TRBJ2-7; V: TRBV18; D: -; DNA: TGTGCCAGCTCACCACCTACGGGTTTCTCCTACGAGCAGTACTTC; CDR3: CASSPPTGFSYEQYF
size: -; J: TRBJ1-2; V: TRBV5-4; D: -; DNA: TGTGCCAGCAGCTTTAGTGGCGATGGCTACACCTTC; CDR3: CASSFSGDGYTF
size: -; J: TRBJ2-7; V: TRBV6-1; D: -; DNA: TGTGCCAGCAGTTATCCCACCTACGAGCAGTACTTC; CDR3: CASSYPTYEQYF
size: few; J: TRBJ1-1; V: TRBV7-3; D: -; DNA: TGTGCCAGCAGCTTCGGGGAAGGGACTGAAGCTTTCTTT; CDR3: CASSFGEGTEAFF
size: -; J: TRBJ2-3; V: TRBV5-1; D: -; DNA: TGCGCCAGCAGCTTGGCCTATTTTGAGGGGGATACGCAGTATTTT; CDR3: CASSLAYFEGDTQYF
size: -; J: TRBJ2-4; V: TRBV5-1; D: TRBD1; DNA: TGCGCCAGCAGCCCCCGGGACAGGGGGGGCATTCAGTACTTC; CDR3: CASSPRDRGGIQYF
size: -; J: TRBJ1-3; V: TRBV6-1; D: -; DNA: TGTGCCAGCAGTGAAACGCCATGGAGCTCTGGAAACACCATATATTTT; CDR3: CASSETPWSSGNTIYF
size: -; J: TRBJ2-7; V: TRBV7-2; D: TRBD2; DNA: TGTGCCAGCAGCTTAAAGGGACTAGCGTTTGGGGCCTACGAGCAGTACTTC; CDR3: CASSLKGLAFGAYEQYF
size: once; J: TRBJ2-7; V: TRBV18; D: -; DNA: TGTGCCAGCTCTACGAGCACTAGCTACGAGCAGTACTTC; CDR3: CASSTSTSYEQYF
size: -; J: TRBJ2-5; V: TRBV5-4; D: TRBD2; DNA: TGTGCCAGCAGAGCAATGAAACGTGGGACTAGCGGGAGTGGGGGGAACTTC; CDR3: CASRAMKRGTSGSGGNF
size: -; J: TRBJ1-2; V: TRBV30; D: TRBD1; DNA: TGTGCCTGGAGTGGGACAGGGAGGAATGGCTACACCTTC; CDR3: CAWSGTGRNGYTF
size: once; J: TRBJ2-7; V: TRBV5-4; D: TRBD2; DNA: TGTGCCAGCAGCTTGAAGGTTCTAGCGGGAGAAACCTACGAGCAGTACTTC; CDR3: CASSLKVLAGETYEQYF
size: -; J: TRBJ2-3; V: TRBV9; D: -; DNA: TGTGCCAGCAGCGGGGGGGATACGCAGTATTTT; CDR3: CASSGGDTQYF
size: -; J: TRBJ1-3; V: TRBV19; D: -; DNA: TGTGCCAGTAGTATATCTGGAAACACCATATATTTT; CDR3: CASSISGNTIYF
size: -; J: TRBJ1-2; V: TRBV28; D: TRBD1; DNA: TGTGCCAGCACGGAGGGACAGCGGGATGGCTACACCTTC; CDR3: CASTEGQRDGYTF
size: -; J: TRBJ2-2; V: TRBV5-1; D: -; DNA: TGCGCCAGCAGCTTGAACGATATTGCGAGACTAGAAGCCGGGGAGCTGTTTTTT; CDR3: CASSLNDIARLEAGELFF
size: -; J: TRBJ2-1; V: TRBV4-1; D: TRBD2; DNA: TGCGCCAGCAGCCGGACTAGCGGTTACAATGAGCAGTTCTTC; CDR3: CASSRTSGYNEQFF
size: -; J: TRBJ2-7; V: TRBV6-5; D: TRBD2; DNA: TGTGCCAGCAGTGGAACCGGGACTAACTACGAGCAGTACTTC; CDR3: CASSGTGTNYEQYF
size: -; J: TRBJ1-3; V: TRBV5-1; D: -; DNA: TGCGCCAGCAGCTTGGTTGGAGGGCTCGGAAACACCATATATTTT; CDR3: CASSLVGGLGNTIYF
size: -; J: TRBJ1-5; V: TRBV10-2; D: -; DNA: TGCGCCCCCACGGAGGAGGGGGAAATACCAACCTATCAGCCCCAGCATTTT; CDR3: CAPTEEGEIPTYQPQHF
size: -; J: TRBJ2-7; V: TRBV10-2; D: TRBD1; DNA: TGCGCCAGCAGTGAGGGACAGGGGGCAAGGCACGAGCAGTACTTC; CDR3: CASSEGQGARHEQYF
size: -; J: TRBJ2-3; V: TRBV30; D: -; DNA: TGTGCCTGGACTCAGGGGCTCACAGATACGCAGTATTTT; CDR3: CAWTQGLTDTQYF
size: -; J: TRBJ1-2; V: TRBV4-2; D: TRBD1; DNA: TGTGCCAGCAGCCAGGACAGGGTTGGCTACACCTTC; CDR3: CASSQDRVGYTF
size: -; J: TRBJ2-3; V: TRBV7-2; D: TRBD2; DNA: TGTGCCAGCAGCTCCATAGCGGGTTTCACAGATACGCAGTATTTT; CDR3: CASSSIAGFTDTQYF
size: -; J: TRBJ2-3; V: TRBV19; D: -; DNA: TGTGCCAGTAGTATACGGCCCGATCTTAGGTCAGATACGCAGTATTTT; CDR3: CASSIRPDLRSDTQYF
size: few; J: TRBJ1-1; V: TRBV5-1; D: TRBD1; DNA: TGCGCCAGCAGCACCGGACAGGGGAACACTGAAGCTTTCTTT; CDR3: CASSTGQGNTEAFF
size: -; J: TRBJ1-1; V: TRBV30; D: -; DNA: TGTGCCTGGAGTAACAGACCAATGAACACTGAAGCTTTCTTT; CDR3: CAWSNRPMNTEAFF
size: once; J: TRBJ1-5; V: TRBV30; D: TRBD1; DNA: TGTGCCTGGAGTCGGCAGGGGGATCAGCCCCAGCATTTT; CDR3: CAWSRQGDQPQHF
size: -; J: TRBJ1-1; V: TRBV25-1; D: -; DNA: TGTGCCAGCAGTGTCACTGGCCTGATTATGAACACTGAAGCTTTCTTT; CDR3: CASSVTGLIMNTEAFF
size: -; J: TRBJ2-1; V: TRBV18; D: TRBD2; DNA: TGTGCCAGCTCACCCGGAGCGGGAGGCTCCTACAATGAGCAGTTCTTC; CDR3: CASSPGAGGSYNEQFF
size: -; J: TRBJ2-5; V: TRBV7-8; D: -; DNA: TGTGCCAGCAGCTTCCCCCAAGAGACCCAGTACTTC; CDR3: CASSFPQETQYF
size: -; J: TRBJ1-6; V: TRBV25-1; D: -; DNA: TGTGCCAGCAGTGGGATGAGTGGCGGTTCACCCCTCCACTTT; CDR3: CASSGMSGGSPLHF
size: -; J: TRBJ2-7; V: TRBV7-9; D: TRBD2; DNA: TGTGCCAGCAGGCCGCCCGGGACTAGCGGGAGAAGCTCCTACGAGCAGTACTTC; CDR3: CASRPPGTSGRSSYEQYF
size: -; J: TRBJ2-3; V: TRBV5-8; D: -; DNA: TGTGCCAGCAGCAGGAGGGCAGATACGCAGTATTTT; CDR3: CASSRRADTQYF
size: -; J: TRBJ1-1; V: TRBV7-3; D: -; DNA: TGTGCCAGCAGCTTAAATGCCTGGGGCCAAACTGAAGCTTTCTTT; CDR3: CASSLNAWGQTEAFF
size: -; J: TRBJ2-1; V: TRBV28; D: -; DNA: TGTGCCAGCAGCTCATCACCCGGGACCCAAGGGGACTACAATGAGCAGTTCTTC; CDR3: CASSSSPGTQGDYNEQFF
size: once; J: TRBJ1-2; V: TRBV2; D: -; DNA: TGTGCCAGCGGGCGGGGGCAATCTAACTATGGCTACACCTTC; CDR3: CASGRGQSNYGYTF
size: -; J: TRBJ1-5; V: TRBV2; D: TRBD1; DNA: TGTGCCAGCACCCTAGTGAGGGGGCAACCGCCCCAGCATTTT; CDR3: CASTLVRGQPPQHF
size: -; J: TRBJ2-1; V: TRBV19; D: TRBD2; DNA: TGTGCCAGTAGTGCGACTAGCGGCTTCCTGTCCTACAATGAGCAGTTCTTC; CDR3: CASSATSGFLSYNEQFF
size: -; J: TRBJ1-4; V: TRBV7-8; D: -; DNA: TGTGCCAGCAGTGCGGCGCGGGCGGCTAATGAAAAACTGTTTTTT; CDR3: CASSAARAANEKLFF
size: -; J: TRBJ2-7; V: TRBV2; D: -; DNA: TGTGCCAGCAGTATGGCAGAACGGTACGAGCAGTACTTC; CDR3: CASSMAERYEQYF
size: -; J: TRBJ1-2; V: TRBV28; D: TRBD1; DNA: TGTGCCAGCAGTTTACCCCAGGGGGCCTATGGCTACACCTTC; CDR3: CASSLPQGAYGYTF
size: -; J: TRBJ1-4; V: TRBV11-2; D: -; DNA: TGTGCCAGCAGCCCCCGACAGACAACTAATGAAAAACTGTTTTTT; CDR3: CASSPRQTTNEKLFF
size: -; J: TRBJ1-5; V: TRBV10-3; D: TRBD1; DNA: TGTGCCACCGGGGACAGGGACAATCAGCCCCAGCATTTT; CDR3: CATGDRDNQPQHF
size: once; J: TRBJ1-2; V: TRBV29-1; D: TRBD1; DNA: TGCAGCGTCCGGGCAGGGGGCGGCTATGGCTACACCTTC; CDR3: CSVRAGGGYGYTF
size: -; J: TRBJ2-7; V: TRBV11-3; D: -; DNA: TGTGCCAGCAGCTCAAGGGGGGACAACGAGCAGTACTTC; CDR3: CASSSRGDNEQYF
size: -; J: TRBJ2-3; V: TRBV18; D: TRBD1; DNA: TGTGCCAGCTCGACCGGGACAGGGACGGGCGATACGCAGTATTTT; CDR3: CASSTGTGTGDTQYF
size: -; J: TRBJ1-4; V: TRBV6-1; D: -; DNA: TGTGCCAGCAGTGAAGCGGGGGCGGCTAATGAAAAACTGTTTTTT; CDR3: CASSEAGAANEKLFF
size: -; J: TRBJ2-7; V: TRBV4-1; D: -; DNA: TGCGCCAGCAGCCCCTCTCCGGGACGGATATTCTCCTACGAGCAGTACTTC; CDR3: CASSPSPGRIFSYEQYF
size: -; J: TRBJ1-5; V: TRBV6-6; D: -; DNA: TGTGCCAGCAGTTACGGTGTGGGGACCCATCAGCCCCAGCATTTT; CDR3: CASSYGVGTHQPQHF
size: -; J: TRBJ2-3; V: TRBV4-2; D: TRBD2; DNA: TGTGCCAGCAGGAAATCTTACGGGACTAGCGGGGACTCTAGCACAGATACGCAGTATTTT; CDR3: CASRKSYGTSGDSSTDTQYF
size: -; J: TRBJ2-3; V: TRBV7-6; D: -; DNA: TGTGCCAGCAGCTCCGGGACTCTCCACACAGATACGCAGTATTTT; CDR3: CASSSGTLHTDTQYF
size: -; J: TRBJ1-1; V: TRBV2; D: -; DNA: TGTGCCAGCAAAACAAGCTATACTGAAGCTTTCTTT; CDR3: CASKTSYTEAFF